This entry lists 18 T cell receptor beta chains sequenced from one sample in a study of identical twins. TCRdb used MiXCR to reprocess the 5' RACE reads, holding one entry per CDR3 protein. This repertoire shows a few hundred thousand distinct CDR3 sequences, nearly 10% found once; its top ten account for roughly 3%. This same sample was also part of a study on yellow fever vaccine responses in identical twins.

The sample was PBMCs. The source of these receptors is a woman between 18 and 29 years old in good health.

This clonotype was detected a few times. V usage is TRBV7-2 and J usage is TRBJ2-2; weak D call: TRBD2 (6 bases). Germline V gives CDR1 SGHTA, CDR2 FQGNSA. Trimming stripped 5 bases from V and 6 bases from J, with 16 bases between. The CDR3 extends over 15 amino acids. For the CDR3, the DNA is TGTGCCAGCAGCCCACGGACGGGGGTGTCCGGGGAGCTGTTTTTT. This encodes CASSPRTGVSGELFF.

This clonotype showed up just a few times. V usage is TRBV4-3 and J usage is TRBJ2-3; perhaps TRBD2 as D (7 bases). There are 17 residues in the CDR3. Germline V gene lookup returns CDR1 LGHNA and CDR2 YSLEER. V was clipped by 4 bases and J by 0 bases, with 17 bases between them. CDR3 in DNA: TGCGCCAGCAGCCCGGGACGGGGGGCGGGGAGCACAGATACGCAGTATTTT. Protein sequence: CASSPGRGAGSTDTQYF.

This clonotype was seen a few times. The chain couples TRBV6-5 to TRBJ1-2; tentatively, D is TRBD1 (5 bases). Trimming took 4 bases from V and 4 from J, leaving 13 bases between them. Looked up from germline, CDR1 is MNHEY and CDR2 is SVGAGI. This CDR3 has 14 amino acids. The CDR3 spells CASSWGPAGYGYTF. The CDR3 DNA reads TGTGCCAGCAGTTGGGGACCGGCCGGCTATGGCTACACCTTC.

This clonotype was seen a handful of times. The CDR3 sequence: CATSDLRPGPRNTGELFF. CDR3 nucleotides: TGTGCCACCAGTGATTTGCGGCCAGGACCCAGGAACACCGGGGAGCTGTTTTTT. This chain uses TRBV24-1 with TRBJ2-2; no firm D call. Trimming cost V 0 bases and J 1 base, with 14 bases left between them. CDR3 length: 18 residues. The germline V gene has CDR1 KGHDR and CDR2 SFDVKD.

The sample holds many counts of this clonotype. The V call is TRBV15, the J call TRBJ1-5; a weak D match, TRBD1 (6 bases). CDR1 and CDR2 (germline): LNHNV, YYDKDF (reference sequence). The CDR3 totals 15 residues. Trimming cost V 3 bases and J 6 bases, with 15 bases left between them. CDR3 coding DNA: TGTGCCACCAGCAGGAGGACACAGGGTACTCAGCCCCAGCATTTT. This sequence encodes CATSRRTQGTQPQHF.

J is TRBJ2-1 and V is TRBV20-1; 9 nucleotides agree with TRBD1. The V segment lost 0 bases and the J segment 4 bases; nucleotides outside the gene matches: 10. CDR1 is DFQATT and CDR2 is SNEGSKA in the germline V gene (reference sequence). The CDR3 is 17 amino acids. In nucleotides, the CDR3 is TGCAGTGCTAGAGATATCAGAGGGACAGGGCGATACAATGAGCAGTTCTTC. Translated, it gives CSARDIRGTGRYNEQFF.

This clonotype was observed at least ten times. The CDR3, as DNA: TGTGCCAGCAGCTCTTTTCCGGGACGGCTTTTAACCCAGTACTTC. This translates into CASSSFPGRLLTQYF. The chain combines TRBV7-2 with TRBJ2-5; tentatively, D is TRBD1 or TRBD2 (5 bases each). The germline CDR1 and CDR2 sequences are SGHTA and FQGNSA. This CDR3 is 15 amino acids long. V dropped 4 bases and J dropped 8 bases, with 20 bases sitting between them.

The chain is built from TRBV5-5 and TRBJ1-1, with a tentative D call TRBD1 (5 bases). The V end was cut by 5 bases, the J end by 0 bases, with 11 bases between. The germline gives CDR1 SGHKS, CDR2 YYEKEE (reference sequence). The CDR3 has 14 amino acids. DNA of the CDR3: TGTGCCAGCAGAACGCCGGGACTGAACACTGAAGCTTTCTTT. Protein sequence: CASRTPGLNTEAFF. Together with reference TRBV5-5 and TRBJ1-1, the CDR3 gives the full variable domain: DAGVTQSPTHLIKTRGQQVTLRCSPISGHKSVSWYQQVLGQGPQFIFQYYEKEERGRGNFPDRFSARQFPNYSSELNVNALLLGDSALYLCASRTPGLNTEAFFGQGTRLTVV.

This clonotype was counted between two and nine times. The chain employs TRBV12-3 or TRBV12-4 and TRBJ2-1; 7 bases line up with TRBD1. V was pared by 7 bases and J by 2 bases, with 8 bases of the junction left unmatched. The CDR3 runs 15 residues. In DNA, the CDR3 is TGTGCCAGCACCTCCCGGGACAGTACCTACAATGAGCAGTTCTTC. Translating gives CASTSRDSTYNEQFF.

This rearrangement joins TRBV19 to TRBJ2-7; TRBD1 matches at 8 bases. Germline V lookup: CDR1 LNHDA, CDR2 SQIVND (reference sequence). Trimming at V came to 5 bases and at J to 3 bases, leaving 12 bases not matched to a gene. This CDR3 has 16 amino acids. The CDR3 protein is CASSPGGQGPHYEQYF. CDR3 DNA sequence: TGTGCCAGTAGTCCCGGCGGACAGGGACCCCACTACGAGCAGTACTTC.

This clonotype showed up many times. The chain recombines TRBV12-3 or TRBV12-4 with TRBJ2-2; D is possibly TRBD2 (6 bases). V was trimmed by 3 bases and J by 3 bases, leaving 8 bases between them. The CDR3 consists of 14 residues. In DNA, the CDR3 is TGTGCCAGCAGTTTGCGGAGGGACACCGGGGAGCTGTTTTTT. It encodes CASSLRRDTGELFF.

This clonotype was seen many times. This chain links TRBV7-4 with TRBJ2-1; 8 bases are a match to TRBD1. J lost 8 bases, V lost 5 bases, and 14 bases had no gene match. The CDR3 is made up of 16 amino acids. Looked up from germline, CDR1 is SGHVT and CDR2 is SQSDAQ. CDR3 protein: CASSLILGMDRDEQFF. DNA for the CDR3: TGTGCCAGCAGCCTCATTTTGGGGATGGACAGGGATGAGCAGTTCTTC.

This clonotype was counted between two and nine times. The chain employs TRBV4-1 and TRBJ2-7; TRBD1 or TRBD2 may be the D gene (5 bases each). The ends were cut back, 2 bases at V and 5 bases at J, with 19 bases in the middle. The CDR3 runs 16 residues. Germline CDR1 is MGHRA and CDR2 is YSYEKL. CDR3 in DNA: TGCGCCAGCAGCCAATTCCCAGTTTATCGGGGCGACGAGCAGTACTTC. Its protein product is CASSQFPVYRGDEQYF.

The rearrangement uses TRBV12-3 or TRBV12-4 and TRBJ2-5, with TRBD2 identical over 7 bases. There are 17 residues in the CDR3. V was clipped by 3 bases and J by 2 bases; unmatched bases: 12. CDR3: CASSLGLAERHQETQYF. CDR3 coding DNA: TGTGCCAGCAGTTTGGGGCTAGCGGAGAGACATCAAGAGACCCAGTACTTC.

In this sample, this clonotype turned up a few times. The chain joins TRBV5-1 to TRBJ1-6, with 8 bases fitting TRBD1. V shed 4 bases, J shed 8 bases, and the junction held 8 bases outside the gene matches. CDR1 and CDR2 (germline): SGHRS, YFSETQ. The CDR3 has 15 amino acids. The chain's CDR3 is CASSPIADRDSPLHF. DNA for the CDR3: TGCGCCAGCAGCCCGATAGCGGACAGGGATTCACCCCTCCACTTT.

This clonotype was seen more than once but under ten times. This chain links TRBV6-9 with TRBJ2-1; 11 bases line up with TRBD2. CDR1 and CDR2 (germline): MNHGY, SVAAGI. Trimming removed 5 bases from V and 6 bases from J; junction bases left unmatched: 30. There are 23 residues in the CDR3. CDR3 in amino acids: CASSRIRPGGFPVTSGTVNEQFF. As DNA, the CDR3 is TGTGCCAGCAGTCGTATTCGGCCAGGCGGCTTTCCGGTGACTAGCGGGACGGTCAATGAGCAGTTCTTC.

The V gene is TRBV7-8, the J gene TRBJ2-4, with D perhaps TRBD1 or TRBD2 (5 bases each). V lost 1 base and J 1 base, leaving 11 bases between the germline ends. The CDR3 extends over 16 amino acids. Looked up from germline, CDR1 is SGHVS and CDR2 is FQNEAQ. DNA for the CDR3: TGTGCCAGCAGCTTAGTCGGGGACGGGGCCAAAAACATTCAGTACTTC. This gives the protein CASSLVGDGAKNIQYF.

The chain recombines TRBV9 with TRBJ2-3; 15 nucleotides align to TRBD2. This CDR3 spans 19 amino acids. Germline V gene lookup returns CDR1 SGDLS and CDR2 YYNGEE. V shed 2 bases, J shed 0 bases, and the junction held 7 bases outside the gene matches. The CDR3 here is CASSVTGGLAGGSTDTQYF. The CDR3 DNA sequence: TGTGCCAGCAGCGTTACCGGAGGACTAGCGGGAGGGAGCACAGATACGCAGTATTTT.